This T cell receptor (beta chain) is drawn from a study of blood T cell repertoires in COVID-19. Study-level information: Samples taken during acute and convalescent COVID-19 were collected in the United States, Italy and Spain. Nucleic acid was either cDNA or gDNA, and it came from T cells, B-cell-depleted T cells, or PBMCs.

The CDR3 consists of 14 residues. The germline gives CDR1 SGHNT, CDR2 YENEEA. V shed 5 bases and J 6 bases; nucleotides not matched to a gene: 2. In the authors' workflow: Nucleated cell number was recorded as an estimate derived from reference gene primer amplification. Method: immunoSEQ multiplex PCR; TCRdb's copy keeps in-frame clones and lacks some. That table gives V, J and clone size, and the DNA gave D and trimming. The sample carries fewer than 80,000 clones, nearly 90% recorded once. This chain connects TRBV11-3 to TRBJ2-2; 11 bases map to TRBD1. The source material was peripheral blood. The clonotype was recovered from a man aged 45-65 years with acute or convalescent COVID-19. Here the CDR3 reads CASSRDRGAGELFF. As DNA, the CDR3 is TGTGCCAGCAGCCGGGACAGGGGGGCCGGGGAGCTGTTTTTT.